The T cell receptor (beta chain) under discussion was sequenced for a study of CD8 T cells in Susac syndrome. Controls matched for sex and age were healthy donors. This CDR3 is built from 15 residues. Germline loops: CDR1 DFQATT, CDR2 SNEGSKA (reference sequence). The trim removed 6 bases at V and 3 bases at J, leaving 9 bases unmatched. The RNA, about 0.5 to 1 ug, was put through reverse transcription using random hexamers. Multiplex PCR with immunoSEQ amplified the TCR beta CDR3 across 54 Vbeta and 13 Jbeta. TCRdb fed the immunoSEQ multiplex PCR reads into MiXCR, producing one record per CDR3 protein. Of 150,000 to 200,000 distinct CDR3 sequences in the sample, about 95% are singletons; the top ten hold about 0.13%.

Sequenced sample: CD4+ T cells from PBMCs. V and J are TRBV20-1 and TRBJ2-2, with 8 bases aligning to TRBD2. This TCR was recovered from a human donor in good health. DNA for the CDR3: TGCAGTGCGCCCCAGATGGGACTAGACACCGGGGAGCTGTTTTTT. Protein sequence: CSAPQMGLDTGELFF.